This T cell receptor beta chain was sequenced during a study of blood T cell repertoires in COVID-19. Study-level information: Acute-phase and convalescent COVID-19 samples originated in the United States, Italy and Spain. From T cells, B-cell-depleted T cells, or PBMCs came the material, which was cDNA or gDNA.

This clone occurred a few times. Authors' analysis steps: From reference gene primer amplification, estimates of nucleated cell counts were derived. Clones were sequenced by immunoSEQ multiplex PCR, and TCRdb holds only the in-frame ones, with some missing. V, J and clone size reflect that table, while D and trimming were determined from the DNA. This table holds under 200,000 clones, approximately 80% found once. V was shortened by 6 bases and J by 2 bases, with 20 bases between the two germline ends. From germline, CDR1 is MNHEY and CDR2 SVGEGT. The CDR3 loop spans 17 amino acids. The specimen was peripheral blood. This sequence joins TRBV6-2 or TRBV6-3 and TRBJ1-5, with TRBD1 as a possible D gene (6 bases). This sequence was found in a human donor in a cohort sampled during active COVID-19. The CDR3 DNA follows: TGTGCCAGCAGCTCCCACCCCGGGACAACGGGCAATCAGCCCCAGCATTTT. Protein product: CASSSHPGTTGNQPQHF.